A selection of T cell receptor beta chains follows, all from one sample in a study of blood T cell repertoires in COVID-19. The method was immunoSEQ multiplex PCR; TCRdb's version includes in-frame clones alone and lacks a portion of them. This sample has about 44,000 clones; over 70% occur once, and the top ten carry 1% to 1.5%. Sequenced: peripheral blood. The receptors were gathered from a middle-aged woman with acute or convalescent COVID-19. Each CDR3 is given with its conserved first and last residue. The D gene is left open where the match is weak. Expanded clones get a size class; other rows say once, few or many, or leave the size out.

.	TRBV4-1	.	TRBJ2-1	TGCGCCAGCAGCCAAGATCGCTCGGGGGTACCAGCAAACTATGAGCAGTTCTTC	CASSQDRSGVPANYEQFF
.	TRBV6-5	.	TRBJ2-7	TGTGCCAGCGTGCGGGATGTGTCTCTCTACGAGCAGTACTTC	CASVRDVSLYEQYF
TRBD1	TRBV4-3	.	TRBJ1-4	TGCGCCAGCAGCCAAGATATAATGGGACAGGGAGATGAAAAACTGTTTTTT	CASSQDIMGQGDEKLFF
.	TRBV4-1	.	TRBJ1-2	TGCGCCAGCAGCCAAGATATAACAGTAACCTTCGGTGGCTACACCTTC	CASSQDITVTFGGYTF
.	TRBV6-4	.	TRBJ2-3	TGTGCCAGCAGTGAACGTCGGGGAGATACGCAGTATTTT	CASSERRGDTQYF
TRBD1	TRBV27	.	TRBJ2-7	TGTGCCAGCAGTCCACGACAGACAGGGCCTACCTACGAGCAGTACTTC	CASSPRQTGPTYEQYF
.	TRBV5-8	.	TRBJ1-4	TGTGCCAGCAGCTTGGAGGGACTAGGACTGTTTTTT	CASSLEGLGLFF
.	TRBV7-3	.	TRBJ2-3	TGTGCCAGCAGCTTAATGGGGACTGGCACAGATACGCAGTATTTT	CASSLMGTGTDTQYF
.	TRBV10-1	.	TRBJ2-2	TGCGCCAGCAGTGAGCCAGGGGACACCGGGGAGCTGTTTTTT	CASSEPGDTGELFF
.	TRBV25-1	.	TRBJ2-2	TGTGCCAGCAGTCAGAACAGGTTGAACACCGGGGAGCTGTTTTTT	CASSQNRLNTGELFF
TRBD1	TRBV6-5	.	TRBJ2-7	TGTGCCAGCAGTTTAACCGGGACAGGCTACGAGCAGTACTTC	CASSLTGTGYEQYF
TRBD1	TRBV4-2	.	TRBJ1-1	TGTGCCAGCAGCCTTGGACAGGGACAGAACACTGAAGCTTTCTTT	CASSLGQGQNTEAFF
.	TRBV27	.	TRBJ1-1	TGTGCCAGCAGCCCGGCCCCCTTAAGGGGAGGGGCTGAAGCTTTCTTT	CASSPAPLRGGAEAFF
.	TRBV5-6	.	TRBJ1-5	TGTGCCAGCAGCTTCGTTTCGGACAAGAATCAGCCCCAGCATTTT	CASSFVSDKNQPQHF
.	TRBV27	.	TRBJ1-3	TGTGCCAGCAGTTTATCCGGGAGAGGAAACACCATATATTTT	CASSLSGRGNTIYF
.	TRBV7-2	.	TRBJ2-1	TGTGCCAGCAGCTTATTTCCCTTCGGGAGCTCCTACAATGAGCAGTTCTTC	CASSLFPFGSSYNEQFF
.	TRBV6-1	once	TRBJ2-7	TGTGCCAGCAATGAAGGGCAGGGCTACGAGCAGTACTTC	CASNEGQGYEQYF
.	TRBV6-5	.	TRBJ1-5	TGTGCCAGCAGTCGGACAGTCTACAATCAGCCCCAGCATTTT	CASSRTVYNQPQHF
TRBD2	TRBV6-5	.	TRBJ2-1	TGTGCCAGCAGTCCTCCGGGACTAGCTCACAATGAGCAGTTCTTC	CASSPPGLAHNEQFF
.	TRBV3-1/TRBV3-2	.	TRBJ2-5	TGTGCCAGCAGCCAGACTAGGGAAGTGGAGACCCAGTACTTC	CASSQTREVETQYF
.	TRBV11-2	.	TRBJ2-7	TGTGCCAGCAGGCATACTAGCCCGCGGACCTACGAGCAGTACTTC	CASRHTSPRTYEQYF
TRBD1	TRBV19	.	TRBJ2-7	TGTGCCAGTAGTATTGGGACAGGGGGCCTGAGCTCCTACGAGCAGTACTTC	CASSIGTGGLSSYEQYF
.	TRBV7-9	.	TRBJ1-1	TGTGCCAGCAGCCCAATTCCGGGGGGCACTGAAGCTTTCTTT	CASSPIPGGTEAFF